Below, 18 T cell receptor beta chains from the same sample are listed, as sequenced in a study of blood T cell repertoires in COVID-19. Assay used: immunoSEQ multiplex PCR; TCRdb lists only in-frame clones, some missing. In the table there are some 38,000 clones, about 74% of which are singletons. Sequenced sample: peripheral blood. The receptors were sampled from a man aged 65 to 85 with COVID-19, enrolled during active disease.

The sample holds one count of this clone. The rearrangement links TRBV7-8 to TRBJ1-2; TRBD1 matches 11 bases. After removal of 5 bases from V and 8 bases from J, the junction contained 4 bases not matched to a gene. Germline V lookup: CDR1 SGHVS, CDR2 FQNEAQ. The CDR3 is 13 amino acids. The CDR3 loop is CASSLGQGGGYTF. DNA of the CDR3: TGTGCCAGCAGCCTGGGACAGGGGGGCGGCTACACCTTC.

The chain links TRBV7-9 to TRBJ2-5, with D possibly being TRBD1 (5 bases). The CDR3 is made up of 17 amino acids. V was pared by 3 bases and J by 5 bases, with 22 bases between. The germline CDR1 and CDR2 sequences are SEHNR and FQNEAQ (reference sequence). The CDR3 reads CASSFLLTKGSPETQYF. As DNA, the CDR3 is TGTGCCAGCAGCTTCTTGCTTACTAAGGGGTCTCCGGAGACCCAGTACTTC.

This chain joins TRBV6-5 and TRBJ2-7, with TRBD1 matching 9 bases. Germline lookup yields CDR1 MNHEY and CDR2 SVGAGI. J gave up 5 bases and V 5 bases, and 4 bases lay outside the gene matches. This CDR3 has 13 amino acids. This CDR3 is CASSRTGADEQYF. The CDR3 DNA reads TGTGCCAGCAGTAGGACAGGGGCCGACGAGCAGTACTTC.

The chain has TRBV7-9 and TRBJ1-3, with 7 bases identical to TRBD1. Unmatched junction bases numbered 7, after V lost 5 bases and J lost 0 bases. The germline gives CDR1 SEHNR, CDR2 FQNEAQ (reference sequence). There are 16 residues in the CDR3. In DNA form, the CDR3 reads TGTGCCAGCAGCAAGCGCGGGGACAGCTCTGGAAACACCATATATTTT. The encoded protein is CASSKRGDSSGNTIYF.

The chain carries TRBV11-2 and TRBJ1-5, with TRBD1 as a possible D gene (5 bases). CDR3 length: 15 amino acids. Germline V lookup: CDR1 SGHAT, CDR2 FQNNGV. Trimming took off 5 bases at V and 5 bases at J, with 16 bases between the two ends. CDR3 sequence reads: CASSRGGGQDQPQHF. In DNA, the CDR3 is TGTGCCAGCAGCCGTGGGGGAGGGCAGGATCAGCCCCAGCATTTT.

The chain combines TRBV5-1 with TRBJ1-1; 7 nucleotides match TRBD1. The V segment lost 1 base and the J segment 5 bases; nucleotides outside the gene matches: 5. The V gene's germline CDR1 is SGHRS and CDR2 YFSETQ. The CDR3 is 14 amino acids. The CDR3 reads CASSLRKGATEAFF. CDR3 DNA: TGCGCCAGCAGCTTGAGGAAGGGGGCGACTGAAGCTTTCTTT.

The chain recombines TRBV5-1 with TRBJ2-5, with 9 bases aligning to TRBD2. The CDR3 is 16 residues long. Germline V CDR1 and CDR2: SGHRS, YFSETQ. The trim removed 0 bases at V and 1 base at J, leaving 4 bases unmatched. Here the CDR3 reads CASSLDGGLAQETQYF. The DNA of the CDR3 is TGCGCCAGCAGCTTGGACGGGGGACTAGCCCAAGAGACCCAGTACTTC.

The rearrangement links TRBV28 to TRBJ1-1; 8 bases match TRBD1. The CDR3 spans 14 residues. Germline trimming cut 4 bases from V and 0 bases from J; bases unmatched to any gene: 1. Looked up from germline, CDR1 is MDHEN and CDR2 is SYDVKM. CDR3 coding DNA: TGTGCCAGCAGTTCAGGGGGCCTGAACACTGAAGCTTTCTTT. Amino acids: CASSSGGLNTEAFF.

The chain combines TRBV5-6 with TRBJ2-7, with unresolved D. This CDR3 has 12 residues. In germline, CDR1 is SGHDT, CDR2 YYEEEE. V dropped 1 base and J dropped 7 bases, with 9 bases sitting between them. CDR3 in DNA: TGTGCCAGCAGCTTGAGGTACGGGGAGCAGTACTTC. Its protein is CASSLRYGEQYF.

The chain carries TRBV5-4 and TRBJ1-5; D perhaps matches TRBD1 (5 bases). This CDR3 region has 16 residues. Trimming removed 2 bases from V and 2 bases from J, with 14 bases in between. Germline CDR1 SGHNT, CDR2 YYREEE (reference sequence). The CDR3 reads CASSFQGLMGNQPQHF. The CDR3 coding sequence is TGTGCCAGCAGCTTTCAGGGTTTAATGGGCAATCAGCCCCAGCATTTT.

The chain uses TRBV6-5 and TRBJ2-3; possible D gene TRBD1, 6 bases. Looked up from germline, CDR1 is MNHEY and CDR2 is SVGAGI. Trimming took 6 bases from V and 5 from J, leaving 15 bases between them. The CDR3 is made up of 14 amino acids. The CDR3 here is CASRIANREDTQYF. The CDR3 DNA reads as TGTGCCAGCAGAATAGCCAACAGGGAAGATACGCAGTATTTT.

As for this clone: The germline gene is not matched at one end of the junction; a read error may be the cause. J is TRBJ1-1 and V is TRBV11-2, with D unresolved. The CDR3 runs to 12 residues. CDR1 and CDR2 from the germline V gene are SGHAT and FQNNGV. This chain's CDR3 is CASSLAPLGSLF. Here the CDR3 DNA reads TGTGCCAGCAGCTTAGCCCCCCTAGGCAGCTTGTTT. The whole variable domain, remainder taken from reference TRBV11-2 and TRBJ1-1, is EAGVAQSPRYKIIEKRQSVAFWCNPISGHATLYWYQQILGQGPKLLIQFQNNGVVDDSQLPKDRFSAERLKGVDSTLKIQPAKLEDSAVYLCASSLAPLGSLFGQGTRLTVV.

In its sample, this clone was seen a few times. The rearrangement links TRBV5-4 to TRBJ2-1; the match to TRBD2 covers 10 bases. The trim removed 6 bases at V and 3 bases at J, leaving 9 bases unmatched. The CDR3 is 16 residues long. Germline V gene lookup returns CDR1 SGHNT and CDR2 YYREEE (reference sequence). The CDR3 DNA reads TGTGCCAGCACCAAAGCTGCTAGCGGGGGCTACAATGAGCAGTTCTTC. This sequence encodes CASTKAASGGYNEQFF.

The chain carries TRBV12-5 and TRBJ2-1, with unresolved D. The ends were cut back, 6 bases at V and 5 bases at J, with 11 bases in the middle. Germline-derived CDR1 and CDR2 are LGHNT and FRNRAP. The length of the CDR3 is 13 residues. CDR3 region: CASGVRINNEQFF. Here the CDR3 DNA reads TGTGCTAGTGGAGTGAGGATAAACAATGAGCAGTTCTTC.

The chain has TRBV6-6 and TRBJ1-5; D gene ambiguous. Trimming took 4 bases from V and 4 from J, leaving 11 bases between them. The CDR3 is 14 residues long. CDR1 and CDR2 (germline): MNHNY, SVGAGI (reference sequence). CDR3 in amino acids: CASSFAEGNQPQHF. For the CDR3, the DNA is TGTGCCAGCAGTTTTGCAGAGGGAAATCAGCCCCAGCATTTT.

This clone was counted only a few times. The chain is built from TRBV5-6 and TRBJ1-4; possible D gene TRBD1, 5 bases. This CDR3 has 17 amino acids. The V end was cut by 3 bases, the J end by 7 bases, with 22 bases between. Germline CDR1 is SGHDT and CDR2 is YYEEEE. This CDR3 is CASSSRGRRRGGEKLFF. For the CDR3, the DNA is TGTGCCAGCAGCTCACGGGGACGCAGAAGGGGAGGTGAAAAACTGTTTTTT.

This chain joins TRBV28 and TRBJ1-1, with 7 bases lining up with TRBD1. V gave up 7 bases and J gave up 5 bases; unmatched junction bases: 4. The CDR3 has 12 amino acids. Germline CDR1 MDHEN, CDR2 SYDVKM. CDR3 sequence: CASTETGTEAFF. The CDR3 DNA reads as TGTGCCAGCACCGAGACAGGGACTGAAGCTTTCTTT.

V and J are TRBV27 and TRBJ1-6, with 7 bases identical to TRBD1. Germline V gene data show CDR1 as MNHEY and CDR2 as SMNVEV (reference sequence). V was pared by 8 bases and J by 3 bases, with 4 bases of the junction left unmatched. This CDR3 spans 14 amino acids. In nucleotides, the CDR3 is TGTGCCAGCCACAGGGGCGGCTATAATTCACCCCTCCACTTT. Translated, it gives CASHRGGYNSPLHF.